Listed below are T cell receptor beta chains from one sample, sequenced in a study of control samples from healthy donors and cancer patients. Assay: immunoSEQ multiplex PCR; the TCRdb copy retains only in-frame clones and omits some. This repertoire shows approximately 190,000 clones, around 90% found once; its top ten account for roughly 1.9%. Sequenced material: blood. These receptors were obtained from a man younger than 40 in good health. CDR3s include the opening cysteine and the closing phenylalanine or tryptophan. Fields, in order: V gene, D gene, J gene, CDR3 length, CDR3 protein. D genes are given only for firm matches.

TRBV9	.	TRBJ2-3	18	CASSAHGLGGDYTDTQYF
TRBV10-3	TRBD2	TRBJ2-1	14	CAITDSGGAYEQFF
TRBV9	.	TRBJ1-2	13	CASSVDSNYGYTF
TRBV5-4	.	TRBJ2-1	15	CASSLAAGTYNEQFF
TRBV10-1	TRBD2	TRBJ2-4	16	CASSESLAGSENIQYF
TRBV9	TRBD2	TRBJ2-2	18	CASSDGTSGDKNTGELFF
TRBV6-5	.	TRBJ1-4	15	CASRRSGLRNEKLFF
TRBV10-3	TRBD2	TRBJ2-1	24	CAISVFQKGTSGGPEQLPYNEQFF
TRBV13	.	TRBJ2-2	13	CASSSYNTGELFF
TRBV3-1/TRBV3-2	TRBD2	TRBJ2-1	14	CASSPGTGGDEQFF
TRBV9	TRBD1	TRBJ2-5	15	CASSDRDRGSETQYF
TRBV5-1	.	TRBJ1-2	14	CASSLDPGDYGYTF
TRBV7-8	TRBD2	TRBJ2-4	16	CASSLALAGKKNIQYF
TRBV19	.	TRBJ2-2	15	CASSYRDEGTGELFF
TRBV6-5	.	TRBJ2-1	12	CASSYPGAEQFF
TRBV11-1	TRBD1	TRBJ1-1	13	CASSSGQATEAFF
TRBV6-5	.	TRBJ2-7	15	CASSADTGGGPEQYF
TRBV5-8	.	TRBJ1-6	14	CASNLGGYWSPLHF
TRBV2	TRBD1	TRBJ1-3	15	CASREWGQGGNTIYF
TRBV29-1	.	TRBJ1-1	11	CSVRVSTEAFF
TRBV19	.	TRBJ2-5	15	CASAWTGRGVETQYF
TRBV5-1	.	TRBJ1-1	13	CASSFDRNTEAFF
TRBV2	.	TRBJ2-6	15	CASSDLVSGANVLTF
TRBV27	TRBD2	TRBJ2-2	21	CASSKRRPGLAGGPNTGELFF
TRBV12-3/TRBV12-4	.	TRBJ1-2	13	CASSVRGNYGYTF
TRBV5-6	.	TRBJ2-7	15	CASSLQGHRAYEQYF
TRBV6-5	TRBD1	TRBJ2-7	15	CASSEPGTGTYEQYF
TRBV4-1	TRBD1	TRBJ1-2	15	CASSRETDRDYGYTF
TRBV6-2/TRBV6-3	.	TRBJ1-4	14	CASSYYTRNEKLFF
TRBV7-2	.	TRBJ1-6	14	CASSLDSSNSPLHF
TRBV6-5	.	TRBJ2-1	11	CASSSRDKQFF
TRBV6-4	TRBD1	TRBJ2-3	14	CASSVQGGTDTQYF
TRBV7-6	.	TRBJ2-3	15	CASSLAPDFTDTQYF
TRBV6-4	.	TRBJ2-2	17	CASSDYGGVKDTGELFF
TRBV7-9	.	TRBJ1-5	15	CASSLASVTNQPQHF
TRBV5-1	TRBD1	TRBJ1-2	15	CASSLGDRLGYGYTF
TRBV2	.	TRBJ2-3	13	CASSEGPADTQYF
TRBV13	.	TRBJ2-7	11	CASRTAYEQYF
TRBV5-8	.	TRBJ2-3	15	CASSLVGLVRNTQYF
TRBV20-1	.	TRBJ1-5	11	CSAREREPQHF
TRBV5-1	.	TRBJ2-7	13	CASSPYTSYEQYF
TRBV27	.	TRBJ1-2	14	CASSPRDRQGGYTF
TRBV30	.	TRBJ2-7	13	CAWSVQGTYEQYF
TRBV4-1	.	TRBJ2-3	16	CASSQFEGGSPDTQYF
TRBV2	TRBD2	TRBJ2-7	16	CASSEWLAGVAYEQYF
TRBV13	.	TRBJ2-3	14	CASSLVAGTDTQYF